The 17 T cell receptor beta chains given below trace back to one sample, sequenced in a study of T cell responses to AZD1222 COVID-19 vaccine. Profiling relied on immunoSEQ multiplex PCR, and the TCRdb table lists in-frame clones only, not all of them. The repertoire holds fewer than 85,000 clones, with about 92% as singletons. Source: peripheral blood, taken on day 0 of AZD1222 vaccination. These TCRs come from an adult in good health.

The chain combines TRBV4-3 with TRBJ1-6; 9 nucleotides agree with TRBD1. V lost 4 bases, J lost 10 bases, and 5 bases stayed unmatched. CDR1 LGHNA and CDR2 YSLEER come from the germline V gene. This CDR3 spans 14 amino acids. For the CDR3, the DNA is TGCGCCAGCAGCCCGGACAGGGGCTGGTCACCCCTCCACTTT. The encoded protein is CASSPDRGWSPLHF.

V gene TRBV2 combines with J gene TRBJ2-2; D not resolved. Deletions cut 6 bases from V and 0 bases from J, with 8 bases between. The CDR3 is 14 amino acids. Germline values: CDR1 SNHLY, CDR2 FYNNEI. CDR3 sequence reads: CASRGSANTGELFF. The CDR3 DNA reads TGTGCCAGCAGGGGGTCCGCGAACACCGGGGAGCTGTTTTTT.

The chain recombines TRBV7-9 with TRBJ2-7; no clear D gene. Trimming cost V 1 base and J 2 bases, with 9 bases left between them. The V gene's germline CDR1 is SEHNR and CDR2 FQNEAQ (reference sequence). The CDR3 spans 14 residues. This CDR3 is CASSLGLPTYEQYF. CDR3 sequence (DNA): TGTGCCAGCAGCTTAGGACTCCCTACCTACGAGCAGTACTTC.

The genes are TRBV9 and TRBJ2-3, with 8 bases identical to TRBD2. The CDR3 has 17 amino acids. CDR1 is SGDLS, CDR2 YYNGEE, per germline. With V trimmed by 0 bases and J by 4 bases, 10 bases remained unmatched. DNA for the CDR3: TGTGCCAGCAGCGTAGATTGGGATGCGGGAGGAGCAGATACGCAGTATTTT. This translates into CASSVDWDAGGADTQYF.

V and J are TRBV27 and TRBJ1-6, with TRBD1 matching over 7 bases. Germline lookup yields CDR1 MNHEY and CDR2 SMNVEV (reference sequence). The junction had 1 base not matched to a gene; V was cut back by 8 bases and J by 6 bases. The CDR3 length is 12 residues. The CDR3 nucleotides read TGTGCCAGCGGGACAGTTAATTCACCCCTCCACTTT. Its translation is CASGTVNSPLHF.

The chain uses TRBV5-1 and TRBJ1-6; tentatively, D is TRBD1 (6 bases). This CDR3 has 15 amino acids. CDR1 is SGHRS and CDR2 is YFSETQ in the germline V gene. Trimming took 0 bases from V and 6 from J, leaving 10 bases between them. CDR3 nucleotides: TGCGCCAGCAGCTTGGCAGGGGCAGGTAATTCACCCCTCCACTTT. This translates into CASSLAGAGNSPLHF. Full variable domain (rest looked up from reference TRBV5-1 and TRBJ1-6): KAGVTQTPRYLIKTRGQQVTLSCSPISGHRSVSWYQQTPGQGLQFLFEYFSETQRNKGNFPGRFSGRQFSNSRSEMNVSTLELGDSALYLCASSLAGAGNSPLHFGNGTRLTVT.

The V and J genes are TRBV6-5 and TRBJ1-1; 7 bases agree with TRBD1. Germline V lookup: CDR1 MNHEY, CDR2 SVGAGI. The CDR3 runs 13 residues. After removal of 6 bases from V and 8 bases from J, the junction contained 9 bases not matched to a gene. CDR3 bases: TGTGCCAGCAGCCCATGGGACAGCCAAGAAGCTTTCTTT. Translated, it gives CASSPWDSQEAFF.

V gene TRBV6-6 combines with J gene TRBJ2-6; a possible D gene is TRBD2 (6 bases). The CDR3 length is 15 residues. Trimming shortened V by 6 bases and J by 2 bases, and 11 bases separated the two germline ends. Looked up from germline, CDR1 is MNHNY and CDR2 is SVGAGI (reference sequence). The CDR3 loop reads CASSLREAGANVLTF. As DNA, the CDR3 is TGTGCCAGCAGCCTCAGGGAGGCTGGGGCCAACGTCCTGACTTTC.

This clone was counted a few times. V gene TRBV5-4 combines with J gene TRBJ2-7; 12 bases agree with TRBD2. J was trimmed by 6 bases and V by 0 bases; bases with no gene match: 4. Germline values: CDR1 SGHNT, CDR2 YYREEE (reference sequence). The CDR3 length is 15 residues. The CDR3 coding sequence is TGTGCCAGCAGCTTGGCACTAGCGGGAGGAATCGAGCAGTACTTC. It yields the protein CASSLALAGGIEQYF.

The rearrangement uses TRBV5-8 and TRBJ2-6, with 7 positions matching TRBD1. The V gene's germline CDR1 is SGHTS and CDR2 YDEGEE. The CDR3 runs to 17 residues. V was pared by 1 base and J by 0 bases, with 4 bases of the junction left unmatched. The CDR3 bases are TGTGCCAGCAGCTTGCGGGACAGCAGCTCTGGGGCCAACGTCCTGACTTTC. Residues: CASSLRDSSSGANVLTF.

The CDR3 DNA reads as TGTGCCAGCAGCTTAGGGGTCCAAAGAAGGTCCGGAGAGACCCAGTACTTC. Amino acids: CASSLGVQRRSGETQYF. V is TRBV7-2 and J is TRBJ2-5, with D unresolved. CDR1 and CDR2 (germline): SGHTA, FQGNSA. CDR3 length equals 17 residues. V dropped 1 base and J dropped 4 bases, with 19 bases sitting between them.

The chain joins TRBV4-3 to TRBJ2-5, with a weak D call TRBD2 (6 bases). This CDR3 contains 14 residues. Germline V CDR1 and CDR2: LGHNA, YSLEER. V lost 4 bases to trimming and J lost 7 bases, with 16 bases between them. The CDR3 DNA is TGCGCCAGCAGCCCCGGGACTGGGGAAGGGACCCAGTACTTC. Amino acid sequence: CASSPGTGEGTQYF.

J is TRBJ1-3 and V is TRBV3-1 (or the pseudogene TRBV3-2); D not resolved. The V gene's germline CDR1 is LGHDT and CDR2 YNNKEL (reference sequence). The CDR3 is 14 residues long. The V end was cut by 1 base, the J end by 2 bases, with 6 bases between. The CDR3 sequence: CASSQGVTGNTIYF. In nucleotides, the CDR3 is TGTGCCAGCAGCCAAGGGGTGACTGGAAACACCATATATTTT.

J is TRBJ1-4 and V is TRBV13; D not certain. Germline values: CDR1 PRHDT, CDR2 FYEKMQ (reference sequence). The CDR3 contains 14 residues. Trimming removed 8 bases from V and 7 bases from J, with 17 bases in between. The CDR3 here is CASRRAMDGEKLFF. CDR3 nucleotide sequence: TGTGCCAGCCGACGGGCGATGGATGGTGAAAAACTGTTTTTT. The variable domain in full, with the rest retrieved from reference TRBV13 and TRBJ1-4, is AAGVIQSPRHLIKEKRETATLKCYPIPRHDTVYWYQQGPGQDPQFLISFYEKMQSDKGSIPDRFSAQQFSDYHSELNMSSLELGDSALYFCASRRAMDGEKLFFGSGTQLSVL.

This clone was picked up one time. The J gene is TRBJ2-5, the V gene TRBV5-1; D remains ambiguous. This CDR3 comprises 13 residues. Germline CDR1 is SGHRS and CDR2 is YFSETQ. Trimming cost V 4 bases and J 5 bases, with 12 bases left between them. For the CDR3, the DNA is TGCGCCAGCAGCCAGAGACTGGGGGAGACCCAGTACTTC. This encodes CASSQRLGETQYF.

The V gene is TRBV4-2, the J gene TRBJ2-7, with 14 nucleotides matching TRBD2. This CDR3 region has 18 residues. Trimming cost V 0 bases and J 3 bases; bases outside gene matches: 7. Germline V gene sequence: CDR1 LGHNA, CDR2 YNFKEQ. The CDR3 DNA sequence: TGTGCCAGCAGCCAAGAAGTATCGGGACTAGCGGGAGACTACGAGCAGTACTTC. It translates to CASSQEVSGLAGDYEQYF.

V usage is TRBV7-2 and J usage is TRBJ2-1, with D perhaps TRBD2 (5 bases). The V end lost 5 bases, the J end lost 3 bases, and 14 bases lay between the germline ends. Germline V gene sequence: CDR1 SGHTA, CDR2 FQGNSA. The CDR3 extends over 15 amino acids. CDR3 protein: CASSDKRSNYNEQFF. As DNA, the CDR3 is TGTGCCAGCAGCGACAAGCGGTCCAACTACAATGAGCAGTTCTTC.